The 17 T cell receptor beta chains given below trace back to one sample, sequenced in a study of T cell responses to AZD1222 COVID-19 vaccine (TCRdb year 2021). What the time point label conveys for this sample: baseline before first vaccination. Libraries were made using the immunoSEQ multiplex PCR assay. Imported from immuneACCESS, the table was reduced by TCRdb to in-frame sequences with V and J called. These copies leave out some clones; in studies compared against another copy, an unresolved V gene accounts for under half, and the cause of the remainder is not known. The sample data list over 120,000 clones, and about 90% of these were observed just once. The ten largest clonotypes hold approximately 2% of the sample. The material sequenced was peripheral blood, taken on day 0 of AZD1222 vaccination. The receptor source for this set is an adult in good health.

The chain employs TRBV27 and TRBJ1-3, with a possible D match to TRBD1 (6 bases). Germline CDR1 reads MNHEY; CDR2 reads SMNVEV (reference sequence). The CDR3 loop spans 13 amino acids. The germline V and J ends were trimmed by 8 bases and 0 bases, with 8 bases remaining between them. In nucleotides, the CDR3 is TGTGCCAGCTCGGACAGCTCTGGAAACACCATATATTTT. Translation gives CASSDSSGNTIYF.

The chain carries TRBV9 and TRBJ2-3; the D is unclear. The CDR3 has 14 residues. Trimming shortened V by 0 bases and J by 2 bases, and 7 bases separated the two germline ends. Germline V gene sequence: CDR1 SGDLS, CDR2 YYNGEE. The CDR3 loop reads CASSVEGPTDTQYF. The CDR3 bases are TGTGCCAGCAGCGTAGAAGGACCCACAGATACGCAGTATTTT.

The chain is built from TRBV7-3 and TRBJ2-5, with D possibly being TRBD1 (6 bases). The CDR3 runs 14 residues. Germline loops: CDR1 SGHTA, CDR2 FQGTGA. V was cut by 5 bases and J by 5 bases, with 15 bases left in between. The chain's CDR3 is CASSESVGAETQYF. The CDR3 DNA follows: TGTGCCAGCAGCGAAAGTGTGGGGGCGGAGACCCAGTACTTC.

The chain is built from TRBV25-1 and TRBJ2-1; TRBD2 matches 8 bases. The V segment lost 4 bases and the J segment 8 bases; nucleotides outside the gene matches: 16. The CDR3 runs 17 residues. The germline CDR1 and CDR2 sequences are MGHDK and SYGVNS. CDR3 in DNA: TGTGCCAGCAGTGCTCTTAAGGGACTAGATTCTCTCGATGAGCAGTTCTTC. Protein: CASSALKGLDSLDEQFF.

The chain uses TRBV30 and TRBJ1-5; 7 positions match TRBD1. The junction had 8 bases not matched to a gene; V was cut back by 0 bases and J by 0 bases. The CDR3 has 17 amino acids. The germline V gene encodes CDR1 GTSNPN and CDR2 SVGIG (reference sequence). This CDR3 reads CAWSVPPTGLSNQPQHF. The CDR3 DNA follows: TGTGCCTGGAGTGTACCCCCGACAGGGCTTAGCAATCAGCCCCAGCATTTT.

The V call is TRBV30, the J call TRBJ1-5; D not resolved. V was pared by 2 bases and J by 3 bases, with 8 bases between. Per the germline V gene, CDR1 is GTSNPN and CDR2 is SVGIG (reference sequence). There are 13 residues in the CDR3. The CDR3 nucleotides read TGTGCCTGGAGTTATGCCATCAATCAGCCCCAGCATTTT. Translation: CAWSYAINQPQHF.

This clone came up once. The CDR3 loop is CASSMWQQNTGELFF. In DNA form, the CDR3 reads TGTGCCAGTAGTATGTGGCAGCAGAACACCGGGGAGCTGTTTTTT. This chain uses TRBV19 with TRBJ2-2; D is undetermined. V was cut by 3 bases and J by 1 base, with 9 bases left in between. The CDR3 sequence is 15 residues long. In germline, CDR1 is LNHDA, CDR2 SQIVND (reference sequence).

The rearrangement joins TRBV11-2 to TRBJ2-7; D possibly corresponds to TRBD2 (6 bases). CDR3 length equals 15 residues. Germline CDR1 SGHAT, CDR2 FQNNGV. The V end lost 3 bases, the J end lost 0 bases, and 12 bases lay between the germline ends. CDR3 in DNA: TGTGCCAGCAGCTTGGAGGGGTCGAGCTCCTACGAGCAGTACTTC. This encodes CASSLEGSSSYEQYF.

This rearrangement joins TRBV6-5 to TRBJ1-2, with 8 bases aligning to TRBD1. The germline gives CDR1 MNHEY, CDR2 SVGAGI. The length of the CDR3 is 13 residues. The junction had 4 bases not matched to a gene; V was cut back by 2 bases and J by 8 bases. CDR3 sequence: CASSYTTGEGYTF. DNA for the CDR3: TGTGCCAGCAGTTACACGACAGGGGAAGGCTACACCTTC.

The chain joins TRBV4-3 to TRBJ2-6; 7 bases line up with TRBD1. The J segment lost 1 base and the V segment lost 3 bases, leaving 6 bases of the junction unmatched. The CDR3 extends over 17 amino acids. In germline, CDR1 is LGHNA, CDR2 YSLEER. In nucleotides, the CDR3 is TGCGCCAGCAGCCACGACAGGGACACGTCTGGGGCCAACGTCCTGACTTTC. Translated, it gives CASSHDRDTSGANVLTF.

In this sample, this clone turned up a few times. The rearrangement joins TRBV5-1 to TRBJ1-2; D possibly corresponds to TRBD1 (5 bases). Per germline, CDR1 SGHRS and CDR2 YFSETQ. The V gene lost 4 bases and the J gene lost 5 bases, with 18 bases spanning the gap. There are 15 residues in the CDR3. As DNA, the CDR3 is TGCGCCAGCAGCCCCGAGGGGCCGGGAGTGTATGGCTACACCTTC. Protein sequence: CASSPEGPGVYGYTF.

V and J are TRBV9 and TRBJ1-2; D uncertain. Germline V lookup: CDR1 SGDLS, CDR2 YYNGEE. The CDR3 is made up of 15 amino acids. V shed 3 bases and J shed 4 bases, with 16 bases lying between them. The CDR3, as DNA: TGTGCCAGCAGCGCACGAGACACCGGATCCTATGGCTACACCTTC. As protein: CASSARDTGSYGYTF.

J is TRBJ1-1 and V is TRBV12-3 or TRBV12-4, with unresolved D. V was trimmed by 3 bases and J by 3 bases, leaving 5 bases between them. The CDR3 is 12 residues long. Here the CDR3 reads CASSFRDTEAFF. The CDR3 DNA reads TGTGCCAGCAGTTTTCGGGACACTGAAGCTTTCTTT.

This sequence joins TRBV10-3 and TRBJ1-1; no clear D. CDR1 is ENHRY, CDR2 SYGVKD, per germline. V gave up 7 bases and J gave up 6 bases, with 12 bases separating them. The CDR3 is 12 amino acids. The CDR3 is CAITGSHPEAFF. CDR3 sequence (DNA): TGTGCCATCACCGGGAGTCATCCTGAAGCTTTCTTT.

This clone occurred a few times. V and J are TRBV5-4 and TRBJ2-2; maybe TRBD1 (6 bases). Germline V CDR1 and CDR2: SGHNT, YYREEE (reference sequence). V lost 3 bases to trimming and J lost 0 bases, with 12 bases between them. This CDR3 region has 16 residues. In DNA, the CDR3 is TGTGCCAGCAGCTCGGACAGTAACACGAACACCGGGGAGCTGTTTTTT. Translated, it gives CASSSDSNTNTGELFF.

The J gene is TRBJ2-7, the V gene TRBV19; the match to TRBD1 covers 10 bases. After removal of 6 bases from V and 4 bases from J, the junction contained 9 bases not matched to a gene. CDR1 and CDR2 from the germline V gene are LNHDA and SQIVND (reference sequence). The CDR3 is 15 amino acids. CDR3 sequence: CASSRDRGSGYEQYF. CDR3 DNA: TGTGCCAGTAGCCGGGACAGGGGTTCGGGGTACGAGCAGTACTTC.

The CDR3 sequence is CATSRDRGGANVLTF. The CDR3 DNA is TGTGCCACCAGCAGAGACAGGGGTGGGGCCAACGTCCTGACTTTC. The rearrangement uses TRBV15 and TRBJ2-6; D possibly corresponds to TRBD1 (6 bases). Germline V CDR1 and CDR2: LNHNV, YYDKDF (reference sequence). The V end was cut by 0 bases, the J end by 3 bases, with 6 bases between. The CDR3 contains 15 residues.